The clone carrying this T cell receptor beta chain was counted ten times or more. This record comes from a study of T cell repertoires in cytomegalovirus infection. MiXCR was run by TCRdb on the reads, yielding one entry per CDR3 protein. The repertoire holds some 300,000 distinct CDR3 sequences, with around 10% as singletons. CDR3 length: 15 residues. The germline V gene encodes CDR1 SGHTS and CDR2 YDEGEE. V lost 0 bases, J lost 5 bases, and 13 bases lay in between. Sequencing input: PBMCs. This clonotype originated in a human donor in good health (CMV status not recorded). Some clones in this sample may be carry-over from other donors' samples. The chain uses TRBV5-8 and TRBJ2-3; D is possibly TRBD1 (5 bases). The CDR3 coding sequence is TGTGCCAGCAGCTTGGGACAGAAAAACGGAGATACGCAGTATTTT. This gives the protein CASSLGQKNGDTQYF. The full variable domain, completed using reference TRBV5-8 and TRBJ2-3, is EAGVTQSPTHLIKTRGQQATLRCSPISGHTSVYWYQQALGLGLQFLLWYDEGEERNRGNFPPRFSGRQFPNYSSELNVNALELEDSALYLCASSLGQKNGDTQYFGPGTRLTVL.